This TCR beta chain comes out of a study of blood T cell repertoires in COVID-19. Study details: T cells, B-cell-depleted T cells, or PBMCs provided the cDNA or gDNA that served as material.

The protocol was immunoSEQ multiplex PCR, while the TCRdb copy is restricted to in-frame clones and leaves out a portion. The sample records 250,000 to 300,000 clones, around four fifths being singletons. Everyone who took part was roughly 18 to 89 years old, and they came from 20 to 25 US areas. V lost 11 bases and J 4 bases, leaving 14 bases between the germline ends. CDR3 size: 12 residues. The chain uses TRBV12-3 or TRBV12-4 and TRBJ1-2; a weak D match, TRBD1 (6 bases). The origin of this receptor is a man under 40 with acute COVID-19. The sample comprised PBMCs or T cells enriched from blood (not recorded which). CDR3 nucleotide sequence: TGTGCCCTACTCACAGGGAGCTATGGCTACACCTTC. Amino acids: CALLTGSYGYTF.